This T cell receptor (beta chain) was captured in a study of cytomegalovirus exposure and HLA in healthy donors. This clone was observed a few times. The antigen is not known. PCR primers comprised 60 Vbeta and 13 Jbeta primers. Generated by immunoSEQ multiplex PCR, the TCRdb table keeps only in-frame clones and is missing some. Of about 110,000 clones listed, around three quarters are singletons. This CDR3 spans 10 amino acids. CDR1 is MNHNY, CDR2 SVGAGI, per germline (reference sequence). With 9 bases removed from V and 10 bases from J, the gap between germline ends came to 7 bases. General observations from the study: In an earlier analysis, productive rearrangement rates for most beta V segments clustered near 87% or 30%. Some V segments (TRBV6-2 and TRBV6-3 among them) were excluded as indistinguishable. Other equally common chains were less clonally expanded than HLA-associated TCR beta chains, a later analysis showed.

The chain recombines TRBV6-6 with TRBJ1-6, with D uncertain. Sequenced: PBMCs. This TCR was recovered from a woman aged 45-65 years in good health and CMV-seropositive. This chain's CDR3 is CASNRSPLHF. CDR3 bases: TGTGCCAGTAATCGGTCACCCCTCCACTTT.